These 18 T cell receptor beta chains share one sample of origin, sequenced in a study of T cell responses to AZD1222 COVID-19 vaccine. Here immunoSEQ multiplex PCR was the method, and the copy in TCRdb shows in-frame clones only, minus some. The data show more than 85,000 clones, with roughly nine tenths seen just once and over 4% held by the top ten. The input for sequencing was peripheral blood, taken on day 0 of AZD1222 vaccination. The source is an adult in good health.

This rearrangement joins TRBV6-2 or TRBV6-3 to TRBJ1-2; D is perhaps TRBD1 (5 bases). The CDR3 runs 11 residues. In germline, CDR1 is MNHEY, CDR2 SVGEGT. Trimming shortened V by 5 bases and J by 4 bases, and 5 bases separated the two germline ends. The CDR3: CASSDSYGYTF. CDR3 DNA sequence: TGTGCCAGCAGTGACAGCTATGGCTACACCTTC.

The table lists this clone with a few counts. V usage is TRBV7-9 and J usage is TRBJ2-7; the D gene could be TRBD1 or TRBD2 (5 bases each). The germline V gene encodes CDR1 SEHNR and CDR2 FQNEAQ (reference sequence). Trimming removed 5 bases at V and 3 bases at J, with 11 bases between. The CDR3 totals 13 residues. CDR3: CASSDGTIYEQYF. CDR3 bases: TGTGCCAGCAGCGACGGGACCATCTACGAGCAGTACTTC.

The CDR3 bases are TGTGCCAGCAGCCGATTACCTAGCGGGAGGAGGCAAACCGGGGAGCTGTTTTTT. It yields the protein CASSRLPSGRRQTGELFF. This chain links TRBV7-8 with TRBJ2-2; TRBD2 matches 11 bases. Germline CDR1 SGHVS, CDR2 FQNEAQ. After removal of 5 bases from V and 5 bases from J, the junction contained 13 bases not matched to a gene. This CDR3 region has 18 residues. The full variable domain, rest sourced from reference TRBV7-8 and TRBJ2-2, is GAGVSQSPRYKVAKRGQDVALRCDPISGHVSLFWYQQALGQGPEFLTYFQNEAQLDKSGLPSDRFFAERPEGSVSTLKIQRTQQEDSAVYLCASSRLPSGRRQTGELFFGEGSRLTVL.

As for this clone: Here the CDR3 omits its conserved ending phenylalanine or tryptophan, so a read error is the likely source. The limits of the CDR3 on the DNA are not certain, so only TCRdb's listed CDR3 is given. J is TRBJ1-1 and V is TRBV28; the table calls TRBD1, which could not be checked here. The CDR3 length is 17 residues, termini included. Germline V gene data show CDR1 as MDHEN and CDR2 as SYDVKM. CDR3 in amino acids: CASSGDRVRTMDRDVPI.

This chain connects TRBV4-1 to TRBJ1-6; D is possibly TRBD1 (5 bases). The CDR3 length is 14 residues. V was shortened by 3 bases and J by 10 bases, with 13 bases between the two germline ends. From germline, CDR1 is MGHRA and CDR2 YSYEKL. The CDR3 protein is CASSQSAGGSPLHF. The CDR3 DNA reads TGCGCCAGCAGCCAGTCCGCGGGGGGGTCACCCCTCCACTTT.

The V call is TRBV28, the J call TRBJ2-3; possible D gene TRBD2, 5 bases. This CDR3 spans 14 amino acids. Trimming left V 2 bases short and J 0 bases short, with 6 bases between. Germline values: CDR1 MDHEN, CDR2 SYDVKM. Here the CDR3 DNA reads TGTGCCAGCAGTTTAGGACTTAGCACAGATACGCAGTATTTT. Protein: CASSLGLSTDTQYF.

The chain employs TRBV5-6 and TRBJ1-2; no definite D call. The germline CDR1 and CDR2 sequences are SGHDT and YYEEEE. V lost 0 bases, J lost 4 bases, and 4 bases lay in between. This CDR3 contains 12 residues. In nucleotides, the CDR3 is TGTGCCAGCAGCTTGGACCGCTATGGCTACACCTTC. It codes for CASSLDRYGYTF.

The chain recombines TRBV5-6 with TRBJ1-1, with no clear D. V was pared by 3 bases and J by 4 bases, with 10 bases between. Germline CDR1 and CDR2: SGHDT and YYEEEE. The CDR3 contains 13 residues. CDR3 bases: TGTGCCAGCAGCTCGGCGGACGTCACTGAAGCTTTCTTT. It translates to CASSSADVTEAFF. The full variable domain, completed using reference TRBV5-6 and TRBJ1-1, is DAGVTQSPTHLIKTRGQQVTLRCSPKSGHDTVSWYQQALGQGPQFIFQYYEEEERQRGNFPDRFSGHQFPNYSSELNVNALLLGDSALYLCASSSADVTEAFFGQGTRLTVV.

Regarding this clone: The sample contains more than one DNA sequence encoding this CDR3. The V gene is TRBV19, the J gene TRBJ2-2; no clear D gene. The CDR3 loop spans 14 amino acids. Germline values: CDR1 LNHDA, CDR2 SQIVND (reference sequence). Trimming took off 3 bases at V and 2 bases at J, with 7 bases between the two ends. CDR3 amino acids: CASSIVGNTGELFF. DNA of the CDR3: TGTGCCAGTAGTATTGTGGGTAACACCGGGGAGCTGTTTTTT.

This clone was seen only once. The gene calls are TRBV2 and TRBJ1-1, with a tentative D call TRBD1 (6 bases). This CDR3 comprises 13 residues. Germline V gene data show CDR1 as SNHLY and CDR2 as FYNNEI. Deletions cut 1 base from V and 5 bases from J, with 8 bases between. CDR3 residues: CASSEDRETEAFF. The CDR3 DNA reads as TGTGCCAGCAGTGAAGACAGGGAAACTGAAGCTTTCTTT.

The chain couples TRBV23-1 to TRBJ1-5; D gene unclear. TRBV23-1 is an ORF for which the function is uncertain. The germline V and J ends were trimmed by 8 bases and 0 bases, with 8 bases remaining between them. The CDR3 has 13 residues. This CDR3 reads CASFQNSNQPQHF. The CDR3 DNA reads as TGCGCCAGCTTTCAGAATAGCAATCAGCCCCAGCATTTT.

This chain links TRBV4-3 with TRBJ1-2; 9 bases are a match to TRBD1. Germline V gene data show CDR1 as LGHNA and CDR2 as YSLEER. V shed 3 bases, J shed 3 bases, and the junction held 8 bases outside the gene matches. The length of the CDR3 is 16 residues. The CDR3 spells CASSHDHRGLYYGYTF. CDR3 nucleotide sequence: TGCGCCAGCAGCCATGACCACAGGGGGCTTTACTATGGCTACACCTTC.

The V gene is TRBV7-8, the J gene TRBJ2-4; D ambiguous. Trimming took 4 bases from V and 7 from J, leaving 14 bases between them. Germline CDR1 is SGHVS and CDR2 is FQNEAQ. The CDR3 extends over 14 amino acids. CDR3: CASSSLETENIQYF. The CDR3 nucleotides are TGTGCCAGCAGCTCACTTGAAACGGAGAACATTCAGTACTTC.

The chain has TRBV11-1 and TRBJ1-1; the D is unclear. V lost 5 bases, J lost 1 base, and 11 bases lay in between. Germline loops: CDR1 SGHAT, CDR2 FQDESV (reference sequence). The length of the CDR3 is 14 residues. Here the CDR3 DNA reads TGTGCCAGCAGCCCGCATGGGCGGAACACTGAAGCTTTCTTT. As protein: CASSPHGRNTEAFF.

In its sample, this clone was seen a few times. The CDR3 is CAISESWGDSTDTQYF. CDR3 bases: TGTGCCATCAGTGAGTCGTGGGGGGATAGCACAGATACGCAGTATTTT. The chain uses TRBV10-3 and TRBJ2-3, with D perhaps TRBD2 (6 bases). V lost 0 bases and J lost 0, with 10 bases in between. The germline V gene has CDR1 ENHRY and CDR2 SYGVKD. The CDR3 runs 16 residues.

CDR3 nucleotide sequence: TGCGCCAGCAGAGTGATGGGACAGCCCCAGCATTTT. Its translation: CASRVMGQPQHF. J is TRBJ1-5 and V is TRBV10-1; D gene ambiguous. V was cut by 6 bases and J by 7 bases, with 10 bases left in between. Germline values: CDR1 WNHNN, CDR2 SYGVQD (reference sequence). This CDR3 region has 12 residues.

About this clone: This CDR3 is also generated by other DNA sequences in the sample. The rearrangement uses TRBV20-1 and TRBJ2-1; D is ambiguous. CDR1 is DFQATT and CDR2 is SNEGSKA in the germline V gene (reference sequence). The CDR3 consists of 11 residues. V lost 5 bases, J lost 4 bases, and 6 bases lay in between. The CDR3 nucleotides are TGCAGTGCTCCCTTGTACAATGAGCAGTTCTTC. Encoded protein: CSAPLYNEQFF.

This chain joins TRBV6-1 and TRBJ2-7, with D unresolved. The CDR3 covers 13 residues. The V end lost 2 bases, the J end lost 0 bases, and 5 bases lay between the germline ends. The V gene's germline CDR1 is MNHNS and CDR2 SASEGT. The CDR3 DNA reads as TGTGCCAGCAGTGAACGCCCCTCCTACGAGCAGTACTTC. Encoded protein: CASSERPSYEQYF.